Listed here is a single T cell receptor beta chain. The data derive from a study of shared T cell receptors in the human thymus. Germline CDR1 LGHNA, CDR2 YNFKEQ. The length of the CDR3 is 17 residues. V lost 5 bases and J 2 bases, leaving 19 bases between the germline ends. The table came from immunoSEQ multiplex PCR; TCRdb's copy has only in-frame clones and leaves some out. The table includes about 730,000 clones, 70% to 90% detected once. These sequences were also reported in another study, on human thymus T cells.

The sequence was collected from a girl under three years old with a congenital heart defect. Input material: thymocytes. The chain is built from TRBV4-2 and TRBJ1-5; maybe TRBD1 (6 bases). The CDR3 bases are TGTGCCAGCAGCATCGGACAGCTATGGTTTGGCAATCAGCCCCAGCATTTT. Translated, it gives CASSIGQLWFGNQPQHF.